The rows below give T cell receptor beta chains drawn from one sample of a study of cytomegalovirus exposure and HLA in healthy donors. Clones were sequenced by immunoSEQ multiplex PCR, and TCRdb holds only the in-frame ones, with some missing. The data show 65,000 to 85,000 clones, about 80% seen once. Sample: PBMCs. The source of these receptors is a man aged 45-65 years in good health and CMV-seropositive. Each CDR3 is given with its conserved first and last residue. D genes are given only for firm matches. Clone size is stated in some rows and not others, as once, few, many or a class when expanded.

v_call	clone_size	j_call	d_call	cdr3_aa	cdr3_nt
TRBV30	NA	TRBJ1-1	TRBD1	CAWMGQGGTEAFF	TGTGCCTGGATGGGACAGGGTGGTACTGAAGCTTTCTTT
TRBV10-3	NA	TRBJ2-1	TRBD1	CATEGGQGLNEQFF	TGTGCCACTGAGGGGGGACAGGGGCTAAATGAGCAGTTCTTC
TRBV11-2	NA	TRBJ1-4	NA	CASSLYGETNEKLFF	TGTGCCAGCAGCTTATACGGAGAAACTAATGAAAAACTGTTTTTT
TRBV7-9	NA	TRBJ2-5	TRBD1	CASSYDRGAQYF	TGTGCCAGCAGCTACGACAGGGGAGCCCAGTACTTC
TRBV19	NA	TRBJ1-1	NA	CATGGSVGSTEAFF	TGTGCCACCGGGGGTTCCGTGGGGAGCACTGAAGCTTTCTTT
TRBV7-9	NA	TRBJ2-1	TRBD2	CASSPGGREQFF	TGTGCCAGCAGCCCGGGGGGGCGCGAGCAGTTCTTC
TRBV30	NA	TRBJ1-1	TRBD1	CAWSAGTGYTEAFF	TGTGCCTGGAGTGCCGGGACAGGGTACACTGAAGCTTTCTTT
TRBV19	few	TRBJ1-1	NA	CASSIGQVNTEAFF	TGTGCCAGTAGTATAGGGCAGGTGAACACTGAAGCTTTCTTT
TRBV11-2	NA	TRBJ2-2	NA	CASRGESNTGELFF	TGTGCCAGCAGGGGCGAGTCGAACACCGGGGAGCTGTTTTTT
TRBV6-1	once	TRBJ2-3	NA	CASSVGPSGTDTQYF	TGTGCCAGCAGTGTGGGTCCGAGCGGCACAGATACGCAGTATTTT
TRBV7-9	NA	TRBJ1-1	NA	CASSLVRQETDAFF	TGTGCCAGCAGCTTAGTCCGACAGGAAACCGACGCTTTCTTT
TRBV18	NA	TRBJ2-5	TRBD1	CASSPGTAQETQYF	TGTGCCAGCTCACCCGGGACAGCCCAAGAGACCCAGTACTTC
TRBV5-6	NA	TRBJ2-5	TRBD2	CASSLGLAGVWEETQYF	TGTGCCAGCAGCTTGGGACTAGCGGGAGTCTGGGAAGAGACCCAGTACTTC
TRBV7-9	NA	TRBJ2-7	TRBD1	CSSSFRDSVYEQYF	TGTTCCAGCAGCTTCCGGGACAGCGTATACGAGCAGTACTTC
TRBV10-1	NA	TRBJ1-1	NA	CASSESVASGTEAFF	TGCGCCAGCAGTGAGTCCGTGGCCAGCGGGACTGAAGCTTTCTTT
TRBV6-1	NA	TRBJ2-7	NA	CASSVSIPYEQYF	TGTGCCAGCAGTGTTAGTATTCCCTACGAGCAGTACTTC
TRBV12-5	NA	TRBJ1-1	TRBD1	CASGTTYRDSEAFF	TGTGCTAGTGGTACCACCTACCGGGACAGTGAAGCTTTCTTT
TRBV7-3	NA	TRBJ2-1	NA	CASSLTRNEQFF	TGTGCCAGCAGCTTAACCAGGAATGAGCAGTTCTTC
TRBV2	NA	TRBJ1-3	TRBD1	CASSPTGNPGNTIYF	TGTGCCAGCAGTCCGACAGGGAACCCTGGAAACACCATATATTTT
TRBV7-9	once	TRBJ1-3	NA	CASRGDILGGNTIYF	TGTGCCAGCAGGGGTGACATCCTCGGTGGAAACACCATATATTTT
TRBV9	NA	TRBJ2-1	NA	CASSVIGSSYNEQFF	TGTGCCAGCAGCGTAATCGGTAGCTCCTACAATGAGCAGTTCTTC
TRBV19	NA	TRBJ2-1	NA	CASSIWGRNEQFF	TGTGCCAGTAGTATTTGGGGCCGCAATGAGCAGTTCTTC
TRBV5-1	NA	TRBJ2-2	TRBD2	CASSLVASGRSNTGELFF	TGCGCCAGCAGCTTGGTGGCTAGCGGGAGGTCAAACACCGGGGAGCTGTTTTTT
TRBV19	NA	TRBJ2-5	TRBD2	CASSWNLAVGQETQYF	TGTGCCAGTAGTTGGAACCTAGCGGTTGGACAAGAGACCCAGTACTTC
TRBV10-1	NA	TRBJ2-1	TRBD1	CASSGEGGLQFF	TGCGCCAGCAGTGGAGAAGGGGGCTTGCAGTTCTTC
TRBV18	few	TRBJ1-4	NA	CASSPGRSGLFF	TGTGCCAGCTCACCAGGGAGGAGCGGGCTGTTTTTT
TRBV19	NA	TRBJ2-6	NA	CASRIMSSGANGLTF	TGTGCCAGTAGAATCATGAGCTCTGGGGCCAACGGCCTGACTTTC
TRBV6-5	NA	TRBJ2-7	NA	CASRPEGAGYTRQYF	TGTGCCAGTAGACCCGAAGGCGCGGGATATACGAGGCAGTACTTC
TRBV1	NA	TRBJ1-1	NA	CTSSQDGDLTGFEAFF	TGCACCAGCAGCCAAGATGGTGATCTGACAGGATTTGAAGCTTTCTTT
TRBV4-3	NA	TRBJ2-1	NA	CASSYRGGLGNEQFF	TGCGCCAGCAGCTACCGTGGCGGACTCGGCAATGAGCAGTTCTTC
TRBV7-6	NA	TRBJ2-7	NA	CASSPGDGAYEQYF	TGTGCCAGCAGCCCAGGGGACGGAGCCTACGAGCAGTACTTC
TRBV21-1	NA	TRBJ1-1	NA	CASSLGQGRRETEAFF	TGTGCCAGCAGTTTGGGACAGGGGAGACGAGAGACTGAAGCTTTCTTT
TRBV2	NA	TRBJ2-3	NA	CASSDTTYTDTQYF	TGTGCCAGCAGTGACACTACCTACACAGATACGCAGTATTTT
TRBV7-2	NA	TRBJ1-5	TRBD1	CASSLASGTGSNQPQHF	TGTGCCAGCAGCTTAGCTTCCGGGACAGGGAGCAATCAGCCCCAGCATTTT
TRBV5-1	NA	TRBJ2-2	NA	CASSPLAATNTGELFF	TGCGCCAGCAGCCCCCTAGCAGCTACGAACACCGGGGAGCTGTTTTTT
TRBV5-4	NA	TRBJ2-7	TRBD2	CASSPGASGSYEQYF	TGTGCCAGCAGCCCCGGGGCTAGCGGATCCTACGAGCAGTACTTC
TRBV29-1	NA	TRBJ2-7	NA	CSPLLTELREQYF	TGCAGCCCCCTGCTGACAGAGCTACGAGAGCAGTACTTC
TRBV6-5	NA	TRBJ2-7	NA	CASSYSASTYEQYF	TGTGCCAGCAGTTACTCCGCGAGTACCTACGAGCAGTACTTC
TRBV7-2	NA	TRBJ1-3	NA	CASSLWAISGNTIYF	TGTGCCAGCAGCTTGTGGGCCATCTCTGGAAACACCATATATTTT
TRBV10-2	NA	TRBJ1-3	NA	CASSGGSHGNTIYF	TGCGCCAGCAGTGGAGGCAGCCACGGAAACACCATATATTTT
TRBV6-6	NA	TRBJ2-1	NA	CASNKGSSNEQFF	TGTGCCAGCAATAAGGGGTCGAGCAATGAGCAGTTCTTC
TRBV7-8	NA	TRBJ2-5	TRBD2	CASSPPLGLAGAGGETQYF	TGTGCCAGCAGCCCTCCCCTGGGACTAGCGGGAGCTGGCGGAGAGACCCAGTACTTC
TRBV14	few	TRBJ2-2	NA	CASSQEKDGVKVAGELFF	TGTGCCAGCAGCCAAGAAAAGGATGGAGTTAAGGTAGCCGGGGAGCTGTTTTTT
TRBV5-4	once	TRBJ2-3	NA	CASSFFRGATDTQYF	TGTGCCAGCAGCTTTTTCCGCGGGGCCACAGATACGCAGTATTTT
TRBV10-2	NA	TRBJ1-2	NA	CASSAVGGSNGYTF	TGCGCCAGCAGTGCAGTGGGGGGGTCGAATGGCTACACCTTC
TRBV9	NA	TRBJ2-1	TRBD2	CASSVQAGGTYNEQFF	TGTGCCAGCAGCGTACAAGCGGGAGGGACCTACAATGAGCAGTTCTTC
TRBV10-1	NA	TRBJ1-1	NA	CASRGERNTEAFF	TGCGCCAGCCGGGGGGAACGGAACACTGAAGCTTTCTTT
TRBV10-3	NA	TRBJ2-3	TRBD1	CAISPGQGADTQYF	TGTGCCATCAGTCCCGGACAGGGCGCAGATACGCAGTATTTT
TRBV6-1	NA	TRBJ2-7	TRBD2	CASSEGTSGYEQYF	TGTGCCAGCAGTGAAGGGACTAGCGGCTACGAGCAGTACTTC
TRBV5-1	NA	TRBJ1-1	TRBD1	CASSWGTGSRTEAFF	TGCGCCAGCAGCTGGGGGACAGGGAGTAGGACTGAAGCTTTCTTT
TRBV19	NA	TRBJ1-1	NA	CASSIDRENTEAFF	TGTGCCAGTAGTATAGATCGGGAGAACACTGAAGCTTTCTTT
TRBV7-9	NA	TRBJ2-7	NA	CSSRGQVSYEQYF	TGTTCCAGCAGGGGCCAGGTGTCCTACGAGCAGTACTTC
TRBV9	few	TRBJ1-3	NA	CASSVKALIGVAGNTIYF	TGTGCCAGCAGCGTAAAAGCCCTTATAGGGGTAGCTGGAAACACCATATATTTT
TRBV7-2	NA	TRBJ1-1	NA	CASSLAGENTEAFF	TGTGCCAGCAGCTTAGCCGGGGAGAACACTGAAGCTTTCTTT
TRBV4-1	NA	TRBJ2-1	TRBD2	CASSQGRLAGGPVNEQFF	TGCGCCAGCAGCCAAGGTCGACTAGCGGGAGGGCCTGTCAATGAGCAGTTCTTC